This TCR beta chain originates from a study of human T cells and chemical hapten exposure. V lost 6 bases to trimming and J lost 1 base, with 13 bases between them. The CDR3 has 15 residues. Germline V gives CDR1 SGHTA, CDR2 FQGNSA. TCRdb used MiXCR to reprocess the RACE reads, holding one entry per CDR3 protein. The repertoire consists of fewer than 100,000 distinct CDR3 sequences, with around a tenth occurring once and the leading ten covering 1.6%. This clonotype turned up a few times. Time point indicated: patch test 2, 6 weeks after DPC sensitization. Described treatment: therapeutic diphenylcyclopropenone sensitization with weekly scalp DPC. Blood draws came first, before each patch test.

The sequence derives from a man younger than 35 with alopecia areata. Some clones in this sample may be carry-over from other donors' samples. This specimen consisted of whole blood, obtained in connection with sensitization to the hapten diphenylcyclopropenone (DPC). V usage is TRBV7-2 and J usage is TRBJ2-1, with D possibly matching TRBD2 (5 bases). Here the CDR3 reads CASSTAVGSYNEQFF. CDR3 nucleotide sequence: TGTGCCAGCAGTACAGCGGTGGGGTCCTACAATGAGCAGTTCTTC.